The 19 T cell receptor beta chains below all came from one sample that was sequenced in a study of cytomegalovirus exposure and HLA in healthy donors (dated by TCRdb to about 2017). Receptors were amplified or captured by the immunoSEQ multiplex PCR assay. For the multiplex PCR, a mixture combining 60 forward primers for TCR Vbeta segments and 13 reverse primers for TCR Jbeta segments was used. Sourced from immuneACCESS, this table was stored by TCRdb with only in-frame sequences that have V and J called. A share of the clones is absent; for the studies checked, an unresolved V gene accounts for under half, and the remainder has no known explanation. Across this sample there are around 150,000 clones, with around three quarters seen only once. The ten largest account for roughly 1.6% of the sample. The specimen was PBMCs. These receptors all stem from a middle-aged woman in good health and CMV-seronegative.

The rearrangement joins TRBV18 to TRBJ1-5; D not resolved. The germline V gene encodes CDR1 KGHSH and CDR2 LQKENI. V gave up 4 bases and J gave up 2 bases, with 15 bases separating them. The CDR3 has 16 residues. The CDR3 spells CASSRHPNRGNQPQHF. The CDR3 DNA is TGTGCCAGCTCACGGCATCCAAATCGGGGCAATCAGCCCCAGCATTTT.

V usage is TRBV5-1 and J usage is TRBJ2-7; 7 nucleotides line up with TRBD1. This CDR3 has 15 amino acids. Germline V gene sequence: CDR1 SGHRS, CDR2 YFSETQ. V dropped 0 bases and J dropped 2; count of bases not matched to a gene: 5. The CDR3 bases are TGCGCCAGCAGCTTGGACTGGGACAGTACCTACGAGCAGTACTTC. Translating it yields CASSLDWDSTYEQYF.

V gene TRBV10-2 combines with J gene TRBJ1-1; 9 bases map to TRBD1. The CDR3 spans 18 residues. The V gene's germline CDR1 is WSHSY and CDR2 SAAADI. Trimming removed 2 bases from V and 0 bases from J; junction bases left unmatched: 10. In DNA, the CDR3 is TGCGCCAGCAGTGAGCAAAGGACAGGGGTCCTCATGAACACTGAAGCTTTCTTT. This sequence encodes CASSEQRTGVLMNTEAFF.

The CDR3 is CASSREGQPQHF. The CDR3, as DNA: TGTGCCAGCAGCAGGGAGGGTCAGCCCCAGCATTTT. This chain joins TRBV5-4 and TRBJ1-5; no clear D gene. This CDR3 contains 12 residues. V gave up 4 bases and J gave up 6 bases, with 8 bases separating them. Looked up from germline, CDR1 is SGHNT and CDR2 is YYREEE (reference sequence).

The chain recombines TRBV30 with TRBJ1-1, with D tentatively TRBD1 (6 bases). The germline CDR1 and CDR2 sequences are GTSNPN and SVGIG (reference sequence). The CDR3 has 12 amino acids. Trimming left V 6 bases short and J 7 bases short, with 15 bases between. This CDR3 is CACFKRTDEAFF. The CDR3 DNA follows: TGTGCCTGCTTTAAGCGGACAGATGAAGCTTTCTTT.

This rearrangement joins TRBV28 to TRBJ2-1; 8 nucleotides line up with TRBD1. V was pared by 6 bases and J by 0 bases, with 4 bases of the junction left unmatched. The CDR3 covers 15 residues. Germline CDR1 and CDR2: MDHEN and SYDVKM. CDR3 in amino acids: CASRMGQVSYNEQFF. CDR3 bases: TGTGCCAGCAGGATGGGACAGGTCTCCTACAATGAGCAGTTCTTC.

This clone showed up just once. The rearrangement links TRBV19 to TRBJ1-5; TRBD1 aligns across 8 bases. This CDR3 is built from 16 residues. Germline V gene lookup returns CDR1 LNHDA and CDR2 SQIVND (reference sequence). Trimming at V came to 3 bases and at J to 6 bases, leaving 10 bases not matched to a gene. The CDR3 reads CASSIIQGAGGQPQHF. For the CDR3, the DNA is TGTGCCAGTAGTATTATCCAGGGGGCTGGGGGTCAGCCCCAGCATTTT.

This chain uses TRBV10-3 with TRBJ2-3; D uncertain. This CDR3 is 16 amino acids long. Between the trimmed V and J ends, which lost 4 bases and 2 bases, there was a span of 16 bases. Germline CDR1 and CDR2: ENHRY and SYGVKD. The CDR3, as DNA: TGTGCCATCAGTGTGACAAAGGCTTCTATCACAGATACGCAGTATTTT. Residues: CAISVTKASITDTQYF.

The V gene is TRBV2, the J gene TRBJ1-4, with TRBD1 identical over 10 bases. The germline V gene encodes CDR1 SNHLY and CDR2 FYNNEI. V gave up 6 bases and J gave up 6 bases; unmatched junction bases: 4. The CDR3 covers 14 residues. The CDR3 spells CASRMTGGYEKLFF. DNA of the CDR3: TGTGCCAGCAGGATGACAGGGGGCTATGAAAAACTGTTTTTT.

The chain uses TRBV23-1 and TRBJ2-3; maybe TRBD2 (5 bases). TRBV23-1 is an open reading frame, and its role is uncertain. The CDR3 spans 16 residues. The V and J ends lost 0 bases and 2 bases respectively, with 12 bases between them. The chain's CDR3 is CASSQSPQEDTDTQYF. In DNA form, the CDR3 reads TGCGCCAGCAGTCAATCTCCCCAGGAGGACACAGATACGCAGTATTTT.

The gene calls are TRBV14 and TRBJ2-1; 8 bases match TRBD2. The length of the CDR3 is 17 residues. J lost 12 bases, V lost 1 base, and 17 bases had no gene match. CDR1 and CDR2 from the germline V gene are SGHDN and FVKESK. CDR3 in amino acids: CASSQGLGSSGLGRQFF. In DNA, the CDR3 is TGTGCCAGCAGCCAAGGGTTGGGGTCTAGCGGGCTGGGTAGGCAGTTCTTC. The variable domain in full, with the rest retrieved from reference TRBV14 and TRBJ2-1, is EAGVTQFPSHSVIEKGQTVTLRCDPISGHDNLYWYRRVMGKEIKFLLHFVKESKQDESGMPNNRFLAERTGGTYSTLKVQPAELEDSGVYFCASSQGLGSSGLGRQFFGPGTRLTVL.

V usage is TRBV2 and J usage is TRBJ2-5; 10 bases line up with TRBD2. V shed 6 bases, J shed 1 base, and the junction held 11 bases outside the gene matches. Germline V gene data show CDR1 as SNHLY and CDR2 as FYNNEI. The CDR3 runs to 17 residues. CDR3 loop: CASRGPPSGGLQETQYF. In DNA, the CDR3 is TGTGCCAGCAGAGGCCCCCCTAGCGGGGGCCTCCAAGAGACCCAGTACTTC.

The CDR3 coding sequence is TGTGCCAGCAGCCGGGGACAGTACACCGGGGAGCTGTTTTTT. Its translation is CASSRGQYTGELFF. The J gene is TRBJ2-2, the V gene TRBV7-7; 7 nucleotides align to TRBD1. J gave up 3 bases and V 5 bases, and 3 bases lay outside the gene matches. Germline CDR1 and CDR2: SSHAT and FNYEAQ (reference sequence). CDR3 length: 14 amino acids.

The rearrangement uses TRBV29-1 and TRBJ1-1, with a tentative D call TRBD1 (5 bases). From germline, CDR1 is SQVTM and CDR2 ANQGSEA. The germline V and J ends were trimmed by 3 bases and 5 bases, with 19 bases remaining between them. The CDR3 length is 15 residues. CDR3: CSVEGGGVVGTEAFF. For the CDR3, the DNA is TGCAGCGTTGAGGGGGGAGGGGTGGTGGGAACTGAAGCTTTCTTT.

This chain uses TRBV6-4 with TRBJ1-6; a possible D gene is TRBD1 (5 bases). The CDR3 covers 15 residues. From germline, CDR1 is MRHNA and CDR2 SNTAGT. The V end was cut by 0 bases, the J end by 7 bases, with 10 bases between. This chain's CDR3 is CASSDSWQGNSPLHF. The DNA of the CDR3 is TGTGCCAGCAGTGACTCATGGCAGGGAAATTCACCCCTCCACTTT.

The chain has TRBV6-6 and TRBJ1-1; TRBD1 aligns across 8 bases. The CDR3 runs 14 residues. The V gene end was trimmed by 6 bases and the J gene end by 4 bases; junction bases not matched to a gene: 7. CDR1 and CDR2 (germline): MNHNY, SVGAGI (reference sequence). CDR3 amino acids: CASSNRGESTEAFF. CDR3 nucleotides: TGTGCCAGCAGCAACAGGGGGGAGAGCACTGAAGCTTTCTTT.

The chain carries TRBV5-4 and TRBJ2-6; possibly TRBD1 for D (6 bases). The CDR3 sequence is 15 residues long. Germline V lookup: CDR1 SGHNT, CDR2 YYREEE (reference sequence). Between the trimmed V and J ends, which lost 4 bases and 2 bases, there was a span of 10 bases. This CDR3 is CASSLGTPGANVLTF. The CDR3 DNA reads TGTGCCAGCAGCCTCGGGACACCTGGGGCCAACGTCCTGACTTTC.

This clone was recorded a few times. V usage is TRBV19 and J usage is TRBJ2-1; the match to TRBD2 covers 12 bases. The length of the CDR3 is 17 residues. The germline CDR1 and CDR2 sequences are LNHDA and SQIVND (reference sequence). The V gene end was trimmed by 5 bases and the J gene end by 7 bases; junction bases not matched to a gene: 12. The CDR3 sequence is CASSEGRTSGTWNEQFF. CDR3 DNA: TGTGCCAGTAGTGAAGGGAGGACTAGCGGGACTTGGAATGAGCAGTTCTTC.

The chain employs TRBV7-9 and TRBJ2-1; TRBD2 matches at 10 bases. J was trimmed by 2 bases and V by 11 bases; bases with no gene match: 9. CDR1 is SEHNR and CDR2 is FQNEAQ in the germline V gene (reference sequence). The CDR3 spans 15 residues. This chain's CDR3 is CALPLAGGPYNEQFF. CDR3 in DNA: TGTGCCCTCCCCTTAGCGGGGGGCCCCTACAATGAGCAGTTCTTC.